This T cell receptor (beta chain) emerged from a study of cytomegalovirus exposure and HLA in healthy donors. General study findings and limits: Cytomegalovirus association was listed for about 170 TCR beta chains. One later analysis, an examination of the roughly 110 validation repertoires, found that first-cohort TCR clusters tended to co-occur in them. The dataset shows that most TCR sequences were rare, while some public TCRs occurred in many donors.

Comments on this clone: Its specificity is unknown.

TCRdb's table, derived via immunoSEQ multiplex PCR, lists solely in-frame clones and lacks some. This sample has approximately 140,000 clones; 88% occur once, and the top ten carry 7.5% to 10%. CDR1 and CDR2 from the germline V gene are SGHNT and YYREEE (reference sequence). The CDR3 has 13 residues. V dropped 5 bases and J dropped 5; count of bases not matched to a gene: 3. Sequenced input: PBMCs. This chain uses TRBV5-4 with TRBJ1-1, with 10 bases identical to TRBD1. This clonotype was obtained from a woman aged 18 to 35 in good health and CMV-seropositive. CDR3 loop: CASRVGQGTEAFF. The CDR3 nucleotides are TGTGCCAGCAGGGTGGGACAGGGGACTGAAGCTTTCTTT. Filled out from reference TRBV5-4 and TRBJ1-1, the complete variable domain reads ETGVTQSPTHLIKTRGQQVTLRCSSQSGHNTVSWYQQALGQGPQFIFQYYREEENGRGNFPPRFSGLQFPNYSSELNVNALELDDSALYLCASRVGQGTEAFFGQGTRLTVV.